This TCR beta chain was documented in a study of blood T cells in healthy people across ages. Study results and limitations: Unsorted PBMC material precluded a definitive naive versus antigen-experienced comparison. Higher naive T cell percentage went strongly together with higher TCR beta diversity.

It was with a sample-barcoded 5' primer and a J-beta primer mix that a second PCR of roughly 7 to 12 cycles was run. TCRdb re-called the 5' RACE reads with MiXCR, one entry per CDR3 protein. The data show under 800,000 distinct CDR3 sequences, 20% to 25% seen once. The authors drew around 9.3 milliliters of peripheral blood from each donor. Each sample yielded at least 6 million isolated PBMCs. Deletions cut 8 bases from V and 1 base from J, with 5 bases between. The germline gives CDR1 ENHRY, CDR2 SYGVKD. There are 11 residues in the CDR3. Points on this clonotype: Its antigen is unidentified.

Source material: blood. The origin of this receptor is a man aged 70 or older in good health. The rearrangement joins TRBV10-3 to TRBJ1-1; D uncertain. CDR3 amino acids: CAIRENTEAFF. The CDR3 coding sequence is TGTGCCATCCGGGAGAACACTGAAGCTTTCTTT.